The rows below give T cell receptor beta chains drawn from one sample of a study of blood T cell repertoires in COVID-19. Profiling relied on immunoSEQ multiplex PCR, and the TCRdb table lists in-frame clones only, not all of them. The sample lists about 44,000 clones, 70% to 90% seen once, with 15% to 19% in the top ten. Source material: peripheral blood. These receptors originate from an older man with active COVID-19. CDR3s include the opening cysteine and the closing phenylalanine or tryptophan. D genes are given only for firm matches. Not all rows give a size; the values are once, few, many and, for expanded clones, a class.

d_gene,v_gene,j_gene,abundance,CDR3nt,CDR3aa
NA,TRBV3-1/TRBV3-2,TRBJ1-2,NA,TGTGCCAGCAGCCAAACTCGTGGGAGCTATGGCTACACCTTC,CASSQTRGSYGYTF
TRBD1,TRBV27,TRBJ1-5,NA,TGTGCCAGCAGAGGATCGGGACAGGGGGCTGTAATGCGCAATCAGCCCCAGCATTTT,CASRGSGQGAVMRNQPQHF
NA,TRBV7-7,TRBJ2-1,NA,TGTGCTAGCAGCTTATTGCAGGGAAATTACAATGAGCAGTTCTTC,CASSLLQGNYNEQFF
TRBD1,TRBV5-1,TRBJ2-1,NA,TGCGCCAGCAGCTTCGAAGGGACAGGGAAAGGGAATGAGCAGTTCTTC,CASSFEGTGKGNEQFF
NA,TRBV19,TRBJ2-3,NA,TGTGCCAGTGGGCTAGGAGGGGATACGCAGTATTTT,CASGLGGDTQYF
TRBD1,TRBV9,TRBJ2-5,NA,TGTGCCAGCAGCCCCCAGACAGGGGGAGAGACCCAGTACTTC,CASSPQTGGETQYF
NA,TRBV3-1/TRBV3-2,TRBJ2-7,NA,TGTGCCAGCAGCCAGTCGCGGAGCTCCTACGAGCAGTACTTC,CASSQSRSSYEQYF
NA,TRBV12-3/TRBV12-4,TRBJ1-2,NA,TGTGCCAGCAGCCAACCACCAAAGGAGGGCTACACCTTC,CASSQPPKEGYTF
NA,TRBV7-2,TRBJ1-5,NA,TGTGCCAGCAGCTTAGCGAGGAATCAGCCCCAGCATTTT,CASSLARNQPQHF
TRBD1,TRBV6-2/TRBV6-3,TRBJ1-2,NA,TGTGCCAGCAGTTACTCGGAACAGGGGTGGGCTAACTATGGCTACACCTTC,CASSYSEQGWANYGYTF
NA,TRBV7-9,TRBJ2-3,NA,TGTGCCAGCAGCTTAGCGCCATCGGGAGATACGCAGTATTTT,CASSLAPSGDTQYF
NA,TRBV9,TRBJ2-5,NA,TGTGCCAGCAGCGTAGGTGAGGGTCAGTGGGAGACCCAGTACTTC,CASSVGEGQWETQYF
TRBD1,TRBV6-2/TRBV6-3,TRBJ1-4,NA,TGTGCCAGCAGCGACGCTGGACAGGGACTCAATGAAAAACTGTTTTTT,CASSDAGQGLNEKLFF
NA,TRBV3-1/TRBV3-2,TRBJ1-5,NA,TGTGCCAGCAGCCAAGATCAGTCGAATCAGCCCCAGCATTTT,CASSQDQSNQPQHF
NA,TRBV5-1,TRBJ2-5,NA,TGCGCCAGCAGCTTGGGACAACAAGAGACCCAGTACTTC,CASSLGQQETQYF
NA,TRBV9,TRBJ1-3,NA,TGTGCCAGCAGCCTAGGGAGCTCTGGAAACACCATATATTTT,CASSLGSSGNTIYF
NA,TRBV10-3,TRBJ2-3,NA,TGTGCCATCAGTGAAGGGGTTAGCACAGATACGCAGTATTTT,CAISEGVSTDTQYF
NA,TRBV28,TRBJ1-2,NA,TGTGCCAGCAGTCTCGTTTCAGGTTCCTATGGCTACACCTTC,CASSLVSGSYGYTF
TRBD2,TRBV7-2,TRBJ2-7,NA,TGTGCCAGCAGCTTAGATATCAGCGGGGGCAATTACGAGCAGTACTTC,CASSLDISGGNYEQYF
TRBD2,TRBV19,TRBJ2-5,NA,TGTGCCAGTAGTATAGGGACTAGCGGGGTACAAGAGACCCAGTACTTC,CASSIGTSGVQETQYF
NA,TRBV6-2/TRBV6-3,TRBJ1-6,NA,TGTGCCAGCAGTGACCAGGAGGCCTCCTATAATTCACCCCTCCACTTT,CASSDQEASYNSPLHF
TRBD1,TRBV11-2,TRBJ2-1,once,TGTGCCAGCAGCTTCCAGGGGGCGAATGAGCAGTTCTTC,CASSFQGANEQFF
TRBD1,TRBV7-8,TRBJ2-1,NA,TGTGCCAGCAGCTTCCCTGACAGGGTCTACAATGAGCAGTTCTTC,CASSFPDRVYNEQFF
NA,TRBV29-1,TRBJ1-2,NA,TGCAGCGTTGTGCCCTCCCGCGAGCCCTATGGCTACACCTTC,CSVVPSREPYGYTF
TRBD1,TRBV5-1,TRBJ1-6,NA,TGCGCCAGCAGCTTGGAGGTCGGGACAGGGACCTCACCCCTCCACTTT,CASSLEVGTGTSPLHF
TRBD2,TRBV7-9,TRBJ2-3,NA,TGTGCCAGCAGCTTAGGGGGAGGGGCAGATACGCAGTATTTT,CASSLGGGADTQYF
TRBD1,TRBV11-2,TRBJ2-7,NA,TGTGCCAGCAGCTTCCGACAGGGGCTGTCCTACGAGCAGTACTTC,CASSFRQGLSYEQYF
TRBD1,TRBV6-5,TRBJ1-6,once,TGTGCCAGCAGCCGATCGGGGACAGGGGGTTCACCCCTCCACTTT,CASSRSGTGGSPLHF
NA,TRBV28,TRBJ2-2,NA,TGTGCCAGCAGTTCCGGGCGGGGGCTGAACACCGGGGAGCTGTTTTTT,CASSSGRGLNTGELFF
NA,TRBV24-1,TRBJ1-2,NA,TGTGCCACTGGTGGGGGGGCGAGCTATGGCTACACCTTC,CATGGGASYGYTF
NA,TRBV4-1,TRBJ1-2,NA,TGCGCCAGCAGCCAAGCGCGACTCAAAGGACAGTACTATGGCTACACCTTC,CASSQARLKGQYYGYTF
TRBD2,TRBV2,TRBJ2-7,few,TGTGCCAGCAGTGATCAGGGACTAGGCTACGAGCAGTACTTC,CASSDQGLGYEQYF
NA,TRBV7-9,TRBJ1-2,once,TGTGCCAGCAATTATATTCCGCCGGGGATGTATGGCTACACCTTC,CASNYIPPGMYGYTF
TRBD1,TRBV5-8,TRBJ2-5,NA,TGTGCCAGCAGCCCGGGACAGCTTAAAGAGACCCAGTACTTC,CASSPGQLKETQYF
NA,TRBV27,TRBJ2-2,NA,TGTGCCAGCAGTTTTAAGCGGACCGGGGAGCTGTTTTTT,CASSFKRTGELFF
NA,TRBV5-1,TRBJ2-3,NA,TGCGCCAGCAGCTTCGGAACAGCTAGCACAGATACGCAGTATTTT,CASSFGTASTDTQYF
TRBD1,TRBV19,TRBJ2-5,NA,TGTGCCAGTAGGTTGGGACAGGATTACCAAGAGACCCAGTACTTC,CASRLGQDYQETQYF
TRBD1,TRBV4-1,TRBJ1-5,NA,TGCGCCAGCAGCCAAGATTACGGGACAGGGGGCGATCAGCCCCAGCATTTT,CASSQDYGTGGDQPQHF
TRBD1,TRBV28,TRBJ2-3,NA,TGTGCCAGCAGTTTATACTACGGGACAGGCGCGTATACGCAGTATTTT,CASSLYYGTGAYTQYF
NA,TRBV19,TRBJ2-2,NA,TGTGCCACGTTACGGTCGAACACCGGGGAGCTGTTTTTT,CATLRSNTGELFF
NA,TRBV25-1,TRBJ2-3,once,TGTGCCACATCCCAGAGGTTTAGCACAGATACGCAGTATTTT,CATSQRFSTDTQYF
TRBD1,TRBV5-4,TRBJ2-2,NA,TGTGCCAGCAGCTTGTACAGGGGGCTCGAGACCGGGGAGCTGTTTTTT,CASSLYRGLETGELFF
NA,TRBV19,TRBJ2-6,NA,TGTGCCAGTGCCAGGGCAGACCCCTCTGGGGCCAACGTCCTGACTTTC,CASARADPSGANVLTF
NA,TRBV19,TRBJ1-4,NA,TGTGCCAGTAGTTTCCCTAGGGGGACAACTAATGAAAAACTGTTTTTT,CASSFPRGTTNEKLFF
TRBD1,TRBV13,TRBJ1-2,NA,TGTGCCAGCAGTACCGACAGGGGCTATGGCTACACCTTC,CASSTDRGYGYTF
NA,TRBV16,TRBJ2-3,NA,TGTGCCAGCAGCCAAGACCGGGCAGATACGCAGTATTTT,CASSQDRADTQYF
NA,TRBV6-6,TRBJ1-1,NA,TGTGCCAGCAGTACGAGAAACACTGAAGCTTTCTTT,CASSTRNTEAFF
NA,TRBV9,TRBJ1-6,NA,TGTGCCAGCAGCGAATCCAGGTTTTCACCCCTCCACTTT,CASSESRFSPLHF
NA,TRBV11-2,TRBJ2-5,NA,TGTGCCAGCAGCCTGCCGCAATTCGAAGTGGGCGGGGAGACCCAGTACTTC,CASSLPQFEVGGETQYF
TRBD1,TRBV4-3,TRBJ1-5,NA,TGCGCCAGCAGCCAAGGGACCTCAGGGGGTTGGCCCCAGCATTTT,CASSQGTSGGWPQHF
NA,TRBV19,TRBJ2-3,once,TGTGCCAGTTCCTTGAGACAGAGCACAGATACGCAGTATTTT,CASSLRQSTDTQYF
TRBD1,TRBV28,TRBJ1-4,NA,TGTGCCAGCAGTTCACCTGGTCCCGGTGGGGGACAGGGGTCGTATGGGCGAAAACTGTTTTTT,CASSSPGPGGGQGSYGRKLFF
NA,TRBV9,TRBJ2-5,NA,TGTGCCAGCAGCGGTGACTCTCCCGGCGGGACCCAGTACTTC,CASSGDSPGGTQYF
NA,TRBV11-2,TRBJ2-3,NA,TGTGCCAGCAGCTTAGAAGCGGACACAGATACGCAGTATTTT,CASSLEADTDTQYF